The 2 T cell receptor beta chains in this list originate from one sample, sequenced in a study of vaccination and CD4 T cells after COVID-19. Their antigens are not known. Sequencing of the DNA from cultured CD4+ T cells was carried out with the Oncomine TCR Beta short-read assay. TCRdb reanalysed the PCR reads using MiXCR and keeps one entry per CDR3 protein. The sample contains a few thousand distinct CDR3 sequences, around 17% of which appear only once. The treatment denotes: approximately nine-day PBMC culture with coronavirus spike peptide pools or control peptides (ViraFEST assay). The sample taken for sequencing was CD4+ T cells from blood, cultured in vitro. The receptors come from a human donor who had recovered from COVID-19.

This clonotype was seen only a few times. CDR3 nucleotide sequence: TGTGCCAGCAGTGCCTGGACAGGGGCCGTAGGTGAGCAGTTCTTC. This codes for CASSAWTGAVGEQFF. The chain couples TRBV6-1 to TRBJ2-1; 9 nucleotides align to TRBD1. This CDR3 has 15 amino acids. Germline CDR1 MNHNS, CDR2 SASEGT. Trimming removed 4 bases from V and 9 bases from J; junction bases left unmatched: 10.

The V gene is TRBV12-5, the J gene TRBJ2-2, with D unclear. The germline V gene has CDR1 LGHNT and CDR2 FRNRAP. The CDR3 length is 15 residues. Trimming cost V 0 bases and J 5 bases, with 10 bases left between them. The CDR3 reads CASGLVPVGTGELFF. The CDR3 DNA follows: TGTGCTAGTGGTTTGGTACCGGTGGGAACCGGGGAGCTGTTTTTT.